Ten or more counts support the clone carrying this TCR beta chain. This entry comes from a study of T cells of healthy individuals. Each CDR3 protein is one row after TCRdb ran MiXCR on the 5' RACE reads. The sample lists over 95,000 distinct CDR3 sequences; 17% were seen once. CDR1 DFQATT and CDR2 SNEGSKA come from the germline V gene (reference sequence). The CDR3 length is 16 residues. After removal of 4 bases from V and 8 bases from J, the junction contained 15 bases not matched to a gene. This clonotype originated in a human donor in good health. The chain links TRBV20-1 to TRBJ2-1, with 9 positions matching TRBD2. The CDR3 spells CSAKPFSGRSNHEQFF. In DNA, the CDR3 is TGCAGTGCTAAGCCGTTTAGCGGGAGAAGTAACCATGAGCAGTTCTTC.